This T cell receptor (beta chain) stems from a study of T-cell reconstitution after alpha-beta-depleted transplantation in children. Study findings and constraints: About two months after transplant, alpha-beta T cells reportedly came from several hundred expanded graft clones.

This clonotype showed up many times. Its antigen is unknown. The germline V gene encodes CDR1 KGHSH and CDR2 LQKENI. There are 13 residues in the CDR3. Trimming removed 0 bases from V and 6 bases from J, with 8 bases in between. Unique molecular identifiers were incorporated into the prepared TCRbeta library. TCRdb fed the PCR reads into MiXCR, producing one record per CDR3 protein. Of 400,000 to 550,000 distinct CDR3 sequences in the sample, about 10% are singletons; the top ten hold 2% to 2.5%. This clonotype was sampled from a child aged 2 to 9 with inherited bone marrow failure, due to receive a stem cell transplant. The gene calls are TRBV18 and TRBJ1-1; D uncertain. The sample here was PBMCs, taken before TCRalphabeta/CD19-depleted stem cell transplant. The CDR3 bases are TGTGCCAGCTCACCACCAGGGTTGGCTGAAGCTTTCTTT. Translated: CASSPPGLAEAFF.